This T cell receptor (beta chain) was documented in a study of OX40 agonist ivuxolimab in advanced cancers. As for the study more broadly: Ivuxolimab was a fully human IgG2 agonistic monoclonal antibody targeting the costimulatory receptor OX40 (CD134). Intravenous ivuxolimab was administered to patients every 2 weeks at six dose levels: 0.01, 0.1, 0.3, 1.5, 3 and 10 mg/kg. Among the 50 to 55 dose-escalation patients, about 19 had hepatocellular carcinoma, around 15 melanoma, 9 renal cell carcinoma and 9 head and neck cancer. In the dose-escalation cohort, approximately 80% of patients were male, and the mean age was 60 years with a range of roughly 20 to 80. Patients were allowed to have had prior anti-PD-1, anti-PD-L1 or anti-CTLA-4 therapy, and around 40% of the dose-escalation patients had previously received checkpoint inhibitors. Partial responses occurred in three dose-escalation patients, of whom one had hepatocellular carcinoma and two had cutaneous melanoma. Peripheral TCRbeta sequencing aimed to test whether ivuxolimab altered TCR sequence diversity and caused clonal T-cell expansion. The paper reports the monotherapy dose-escalation portion (N = 52 patients) of the phase I ivuxolimab trial. What the research found in general, with its limitations: On average, CD8+ T cells showed more expanded clones than CD4+ T cells after ivuxolimab. Which antigens the clonally expanded peripheral T cells were specific for was not determined. Low levels of normalized T-cell clonal expansion were also seen in some patients who did not respond. Clonal expansion of both CD4+ and CD8+ blood T cells was observed from baseline to week 6 at doses 0.1 to 3.0 mg/kg. In the 0.1-3.0 mg/kg groups, partial responders had among the lowest normalized peripheral clonal expansion, particularly in CD8+ T cells.

The trial excluded patients who had a history of autoimmune disease or were on systemic immunosuppression. Peripheral blood for TCR sequencing was drawn from every dose cohort at baseline, at cycle 4 day 1 and at cycle 7 day 1. Samples were obtained from an open-label, multicenter, first-in-human phase I dose-escalation trial of ivuxolimab. The trial enrolled adults with locally advanced or metastatic head and neck squamous cell, hepatocellular, melanoma or renal cell carcinoma. Before TCR sequencing, CD4+ T cells and CD8+ T cells from peripheral blood were sorted into separate populations. Genomic DNA was isolated from the sorted cells so that the TCRbeta CDR3 region could be sequenced. TCRbeta CDR3 regions were sequenced using the immunoSEQ Assay. The table was pulled from immuneACCESS by TCRdb, which kept in-frame rearrangements only. Such tables lose some clones; where checked, under half of the loss comes from unresolved V genes, and the rest has no known cause. This sample holds some 22,000 clones; approximately 83% were observed only once. The top ten hold about 28% of the sample.

For this clone: The antigen it recognizes is unknown. One base away there is no much larger clone; base qualities are not given.

Its CDR3 holds 14 amino acids, cysteine through phenylalanine. Left in the record is the CDR3 DNA by itself, 42 bases read in frame from the first base. The V end loses 7 bases and the J end loses 4 bases, and a stretch of 16 bases separates them. Per the germline V gene, MNHNS is the CDR1 and SASEGT is the CDR2. The TCR sequence derives from an adult with an advanced solid tumor such as melanoma, head and neck, liver or kidney cancer. The source material was CD4+ or CD8+ T cells sorted from blood, sampled in a trial of the OX40 agonist ivuxolimab. Recombination joined TRBV6-1 with TRBJ1-2; a tentative D call is TRBD1 (5 bases match). CDR3 loop: CASTGGSRAYGYTF. The DNA sequence reads TGTGCCAGCACCGGAGGCAGCAGGGCCTATGGCTACACCTTC.